This note documents a single TCR beta chain sequence. The sample originates from a study of T cells after somatic rescue of genetic block. Only in-frame clones appear in the TCRdb table, and some are missing; sequencing was by immunoSEQ multiplex PCR. The data hold tens of thousands of clones, with approximately 96% observed a single time. Germline V gives CDR1 MNHEY, CDR2 SVGAGI. The ends were cut back, 11 bases at V and 6 bases at J, with 17 bases in the middle. The CDR3 has 13 amino acids. This TCR came from a child in the first two years of life. V is TRBV6-5 and J is TRBJ2-1; D is possibly TRBD1 or TRBD2 (7 bases each). The source material was peripheral blood mononuclear cells (PBMCs). The CDR3 DNA follows: TGTGCCGCTCACAGGGGAGGGAGCAATGAGCAGTTCTTC. Translating gives CAAHRGGSNEQFF.